This T cell receptor beta chain was observed in a study of blood T cell repertoires in COVID-19. This CDR3 region has 15 residues. Germline CDR1 SGHVS, CDR2 FNYEAQ. The V gene end was trimmed by 5 bases and the J gene end by 5 bases; junction bases not matched to a gene: 3. As handled by the study authors: The assay estimated nucleated cells by amplifying reference gene primers. Generated by immunoSEQ multiplex PCR, the TCRdb table keeps only in-frame clones and is missing some. The DNA gave D and trimming, while V, J and clone size come from that table. The sample records about 280,000 clones, under 90% being singletons.

This sequence joins TRBV7-6 and TRBJ2-3; 14 nucleotides match TRBD2. Material for sequencing was peripheral blood. The TCR was taken from a woman between 50 and 59 years old who had recovered from COVID-19. In nucleotides, the CDR3 is TGTGCCAGCAGCGTGACTAGCGGGGGGGAAGATACGCAGTATTTT. This codes for CASSVTSGGEDTQYF.